A selection of T cell receptor beta chains follows, all from one sample in a study of cytomegalovirus exposure and HLA in healthy donors. TCRdb's copy holds only in-frame clones and misses some; the assay was immunoSEQ multiplex PCR. The data contain about 160,000 clones, approximately 81% of them singletons. Sequenced material: PBMCs. The origin of the receptors is a man aged 30-40 years in good health and CMV-seronegative. Both conserved end residues are part of each CDR3. The D gene is left open where the match is weak. Size is stated for part of the rows, as once, few or many counts, or as a class when the clone is expanded.

D gene: -; V gene: TRBV29-1; clone size: -; J gene: TRBJ1-2; CDR3 protein: CSVEDQAGLDGYTF; CDR3 DNA: TGCAGCGTTGAAGATCAGGCAGGGTTGGATGGCTACACCTTC
D gene: -; V gene: TRBV7-9; clone size: -; J gene: TRBJ1-4; CDR3 protein: CASSLQGFEKLFF; CDR3 DNA: TGTGCCAGCAGCTTACAGGGTTTTGAAAAACTGTTTTTT
D gene: TRBD1; V gene: TRBV2; clone size: -; J gene: TRBJ1-2; CDR3 protein: CASSPRRTGWVEGYTF; CDR3 DNA: TGTGCCAGCAGCCCAAGGAGGACAGGCTGGGTTGAGGGCTACACCTTC
D gene: -; V gene: TRBV5-1; clone size: -; J gene: TRBJ2-4; CDR3 protein: CASSLASTGSDIQYF; CDR3 DNA: TGCGCCAGCAGCTTGGCCAGTACAGGCAGTGACATTCAGTACTTC
D gene: -; V gene: TRBV21-1; clone size: -; J gene: TRBJ2-7; CDR3 protein: CASSNWDRGKQRDF; CDR3 DNA: TGTGCCAGCAGCAACTGGGACAGGGGGAAACAGCGAGACTTC
D gene: -; V gene: TRBV2; clone size: -; J gene: TRBJ1-1; CDR3 protein: CASSAPNRGKQAFF; CDR3 DNA: TGTGCCAGCAGTGCCCCGAACCGGGGTAAGCAAGCTTTCTTT
D gene: -; V gene: TRBV21-1; clone size: -; J gene: TRBJ1-5; CDR3 protein: CASSKKTGAGVVGHF; CDR3 DNA: TGTGCCAGCAGCAAAAAAACAGGGGCCGGCGTGGTAGGTCATTTT
D gene: TRBD1; V gene: TRBV19; clone size: -; J gene: TRBJ1-1; CDR3 protein: CASSIAHRGRLDTDTEAFF; CDR3 DNA: TGTGCCAGTAGTATCGCGCACAGGGGGCGATTGGATACGGACACTGAAGCTTTCTTT
D gene: TRBD1; V gene: TRBV29-1; clone size: -; J gene: TRBJ2-2; CDR3 protein: CSVRQGSGELFF; CDR3 DNA: TGCAGCGTACGACAGGGTTCCGGGGAGCTGTTTTTT
D gene: TRBD2; V gene: TRBV9; clone size: -; J gene: TRBJ2-3; CDR3 protein: CASSRRTSGHTDTQYF; CDR3 DNA: TGTGCCAGCAGTCGACGGACTAGCGGCCACACAGATACGCAGTATTTT
D gene: TRBD2; V gene: TRBV25-1; clone size: -; J gene: TRBJ2-7; CDR3 protein: CASSDAGGGGLYEQYF; CDR3 DNA: TGTGCCAGCAGTGACGCTGGCGGGGGGGGACTCTACGAGCAGTACTTC
D gene: -; V gene: TRBV27; clone size: -; J gene: TRBJ1-5; CDR3 protein: CASSLTRVPNQPQHF; CDR3 DNA: TGTGCCAGCAGTTTAACCCGGGTTCCAAATCAGCCCCAGCATTTT
D gene: TRBD2; V gene: TRBV2; clone size: -; J gene: TRBJ2-3; CDR3 protein: CASSEGLAGGLNTQYF; CDR3 DNA: TGTGCCAGCAGTGAGGGACTAGCGGGGGGTCTCAATACGCAGTATTTT
D gene: TRBD2; V gene: TRBV4-3; clone size: -; J gene: TRBJ2-7; CDR3 protein: CASSQIAGTYEQYF; CDR3 DNA: TGCGCCAGCAGCCAGATAGCGGGAACCTACGAGCAGTACTTC
D gene: TRBD1; V gene: TRBV6-5; clone size: -; J gene: TRBJ2-7; CDR3 protein: CASSLFAGQASYEQYF; CDR3 DNA: TGTGCCAGCAGTTTATTCGCGGGACAGGCCTCCTACGAGCAGTACTTC
D gene: TRBD2; V gene: TRBV7-8; clone size: -; J gene: TRBJ2-3; CDR3 protein: CASRWGLAGGTDTQYF; CDR3 DNA: TGTGCCAGCCGTTGGGGACTAGCGGGTGGCACAGATACGCAGTATTTT
D gene: -; V gene: TRBV7-6; clone size: -; J gene: TRBJ1-1; CDR3 protein: CASSLGGVGTEAFF; CDR3 DNA: TGTGCCAGCAGCTTAGGCGGGGTCGGCACTGAAGCTTTCTTT
D gene: -; V gene: TRBV9; clone size: -; J gene: TRBJ1-3; CDR3 protein: CASSVAGQNTIYF; CDR3 DNA: TGTGCCAGCAGCGTAGCTGGGCAGAACACCATATATTTT
D gene: TRBD1; V gene: TRBV6-1; clone size: -; J gene: TRBJ1-4; CDR3 protein: CASSGPRDRGSEKLFF; CDR3 DNA: TGTGCCAGCAGTGGCCCCCGGGACAGGGGCTCTGAAAAACTGTTTTTT
D gene: TRBD1; V gene: TRBV10-3; clone size: few; J gene: TRBJ2-6; CDR3 protein: CAISEYRGLGANVLTF; CDR3 DNA: TGTGCCATCAGTGAGTACAGGGGGCTTGGGGCCAACGTCCTGACTTTC
D gene: -; V gene: TRBV6-9; clone size: -; J gene: TRBJ2-3; CDR3 protein: CASSVLDSCTDTQYF; CDR3 DNA: TGTGCCAGCAGCGTGTTGGACAGTTGCACAGATACGCAGTATTTT
D gene: TRBD1; V gene: TRBV2; clone size: -; J gene: TRBJ2-7; CDR3 protein: CASRQGVLKYF; CDR3 DNA: TGTGCCAGCAGACAGGGGGTCTTAAAGTACTTC
D gene: -; V gene: TRBV9; clone size: -; J gene: TRBJ1-6; CDR3 protein: CASSARAGAGNSPLHF; CDR3 DNA: TGTGCCAGCAGCGCCCGGGCCGGAGCGGGTAATTCACCCCTCCACTTT
D gene: TRBD2; V gene: TRBV11-2; clone size: few; J gene: TRBJ2-5; CDR3 protein: CATTTSGRQETQYF; CDR3 DNA: TGTGCCACGACGACTAGCGGCCGCCAAGAGACCCAGTACTTC
D gene: -; V gene: TRBV7-2; clone size: -; J gene: TRBJ1-1; CDR3 protein: CASSNRDTLREAFF; CDR3 DNA: TGTGCCAGCAGCAACCGGGACACTTTACGGGAAGCTTTCTTT
D gene: TRBD2; V gene: TRBV18; clone size: -; J gene: TRBJ2-3; CDR3 protein: CASSPQLAATPDTQYF; CDR3 DNA: TGTGCCAGCTCACCCCAGCTAGCGGCGACCCCAGATACGCAGTATTTT
D gene: TRBD1; V gene: TRBV9; clone size: -; J gene: TRBJ2-7; CDR3 protein: CASSVAGQGLEQYF; CDR3 DNA: TGTGCCAGCAGCGTAGCGGGACAGGGGCTCGAGCAGTACTTC
D gene: TRBD1; V gene: TRBV11-3; clone size: once; J gene: TRBJ1-1; CDR3 protein: CASSLATGQGMNTEAFF; CDR3 DNA: TGTGCCAGCAGCTTAGCCACCGGACAGGGGATGAACACTGAAGCTTTCTTT
D gene: -; V gene: TRBV7-3; clone size: -; J gene: TRBJ1-1; CDR3 protein: CASSLTRDGEAFF; CDR3 DNA: TGTGCCAGCAGCTTAACGCGGGACGGTGAAGCTTTCTTT
D gene: -; V gene: TRBV7-2; clone size: -; J gene: TRBJ1-5; CDR3 protein: CASSLVSQGNQPQHF; CDR3 DNA: TGTGCCAGCAGCTTAGTTTCACAGGGAAATCAGCCCCAGCATTTT
D gene: -; V gene: TRBV7-6; clone size: once; J gene: TRBJ2-7; CDR3 protein: CASSLRREHEQYF; CDR3 DNA: TGTGCCAGCAGCTTAAGGAGGGAGCACGAGCAGTACTTC
D gene: TRBD1; V gene: TRBV9; clone size: -; J gene: TRBJ2-1; CDR3 protein: CASSVRQGWGEQFF; CDR3 DNA: TGTGCCAGCAGCGTACGACAGGGGTGGGGTGAGCAGTTCTTC
D gene: -; V gene: TRBV5-1; clone size: -; J gene: TRBJ1-4; CDR3 protein: CASRRGTANEKLFF; CDR3 DNA: TGCGCCAGCAGAAGGGGGACGGCTAATGAAAAACTGTTTTTT
D gene: -; V gene: TRBV2; clone size: -; J gene: TRBJ2-1; CDR3 protein: CASSEGGGLIDEQFF; CDR3 DNA: TGTGCCAGCAGTGAAGGGGGGGGGCTTATCGATGAGCAGTTCTTC
D gene: TRBD1; V gene: TRBV6-1; clone size: -; J gene: TRBJ2-7; CDR3 protein: CASKRDRTAYEQYF; CDR3 DNA: TGTGCCAGCAAAAGGGACAGGACGGCCTACGAGCAGTACTTC
D gene: TRBD1; V gene: TRBV2; clone size: -; J gene: TRBJ1-1; CDR3 protein: CASRSGTGAGGPEAFF; CDR3 DNA: TGTGCCAGCAGATCCGGGACAGGGGCCGGGGGACCTGAAGCTTTCTTT
D gene: TRBD1; V gene: TRBV19; clone size: -; J gene: TRBJ1-3; CDR3 protein: CASAAGGLIYTIYF; CDR3 DNA: TGTGCCTCGGCAGCAGGGGGACTGATATACACCATATATTTT
D gene: -; V gene: TRBV7-9; clone size: -; J gene: TRBJ1-2; CDR3 protein: CASSLAAGRQIYGYIF; CDR3 DNA: TGTGCCAGCAGCTTAGCGGCCGGCAGGCAGATCTATGGCTACATCTTC
D gene: -; V gene: TRBV6-5; clone size: once; J gene: TRBJ2-1; CDR3 protein: CASRPGLLSYNEQFF; CDR3 DNA: TGTGCCAGCAGACCGGGACTCCTCTCCTACAATGAGCAGTTCTTC
D gene: -; V gene: TRBV6-5; clone size: -; J gene: TRBJ2-2; CDR3 protein: CASSVQGRTGELFF; CDR3 DNA: TGTGCCAGCAGTGTACAGGGTCGGACCGGGGAGCTGTTTTTT
D gene: TRBD1; V gene: TRBV7-6; clone size: -; J gene: TRBJ1-4; CDR3 protein: CASSAGGQGGGKLFF; CDR3 DNA: TGTGCCAGCAGCGCAGGGGGACAGGGAGGTGGAAAACTGTTTTTT
D gene: -; V gene: TRBV6-1; clone size: -; J gene: TRBJ1-2; CDR3 protein: CASRQSNYGYTF; CDR3 DNA: TGTGCCAGCAGACAGAGTAACTATGGCTACACCTTC
D gene: TRBD2; V gene: TRBV5-1; clone size: -; J gene: TRBJ2-3; CDR3 protein: CASSPGTSDTDTQYF; CDR3 DNA: TGCGCCAGCAGTCCCGGGACTAGCGACACAGATACGCAGTATTTT
D gene: TRBD2; V gene: TRBV10-1; clone size: once; J gene: TRBJ2-1; CDR3 protein: CASSAFQGRGGLNEQFF; CDR3 DNA: TGCGCCAGCAGTGCTTTTCAGGGGCGGGGGGGCCTGAATGAGCAGTTCTTC
D gene: TRBD1; V gene: TRBV6-5; clone size: -; J gene: TRBJ2-1; CDR3 protein: CASSYQGQGINEQFF; CDR3 DNA: TGTGCCAGCAGTTACCAAGGACAGGGTATAAATGAGCAGTTCTTC
D gene: TRBD2; V gene: TRBV6-5; clone size: once; J gene: TRBJ2-7; CDR3 protein: CASSYSSLAGVYEQYF; CDR3 DNA: TGTGCCAGCAGTTACTCGAGTCTAGCGGGAGTCTACGAGCAGTACTTC
D gene: -; V gene: TRBV27; clone size: -; J gene: TRBJ1-2; CDR3 protein: CASSQGTAYGYTF; CDR3 DNA: TGTGCCAGCAGTCAGGGGACGGCCTATGGCTACACCTTC
D gene: -; V gene: TRBV4-3; clone size: -; J gene: TRBJ1-4; CDR3 protein: CASSRQDSGEKLFF; CDR3 DNA: TGCGCCAGCAGCCGACAGGACAGCGGCGAAAAACTGTTTTTT
D gene: -; V gene: TRBV7-6; clone size: once; J gene: TRBJ2-2; CDR3 protein: CASSGRQTPANTGELFF; CDR3 DNA: TGTGCCAGCAGCGGAAGACAGACCCCCGCGAACACCGGGGAGCTGTTTTTT
D gene: TRBD1; V gene: TRBV6-1; clone size: once; J gene: TRBJ1-1; CDR3 protein: CASSGRQGRNTEAFF; CDR3 DNA: TGTGCCAGCAGTGGGCGACAGGGTCGGAACACTGAAGCTTTCTTT
D gene: -; V gene: TRBV7-8; clone size: once; J gene: TRBJ1-5; CDR3 protein: CASSLQLDRGSWQPQHF; CDR3 DNA: TGTGCCAGCAGCTTACAACTAGATCGGGGGTCCTGGCAGCCCCAGCATTTT
D gene: -; V gene: TRBV19; clone size: -; J gene: TRBJ1-2; CDR3 protein: CASSKLPGGYGYTF; CDR3 DNA: TGTGCCAGTAGTAAGTTACCGGGAGGCTATGGCTACACCTTC
D gene: -; V gene: TRBV28; clone size: few; J gene: TRBJ2-4; CDR3 protein: CASSLRMAKNIQYF; CDR3 DNA: TGTGCCAGCAGTTTGCGGATGGCCAAAAACATTCAGTACTTC
D gene: -; V gene: TRBV28; clone size: -; J gene: TRBJ2-2; CDR3 protein: CASSLTLGGRGSIGGELFF; CDR3 DNA: TGTGCCAGCAGTTTAACCCTCGGGGGTCGGGGAAGCATCGGCGGGGAGCTGTTTTTT
D gene: -; V gene: TRBV6-1; clone size: -; J gene: TRBJ2-5; CDR3 protein: CASSRSRTQETQYF; CDR3 DNA: TGTGCCAGCAGTCGCTCTAGGACTCAAGAGACCCAGTACTTC
D gene: TRBD1; V gene: TRBV18; clone size: -; J gene: TRBJ1-2; CDR3 protein: CASSPNQGQEGYTF; CDR3 DNA: TGTGCCAGCTCACCTAATCAGGGACAGGAAGGCTACACCTTC
D gene: -; V gene: TRBV6-1; clone size: -; J gene: TRBJ1-6; CDR3 protein: CASSEAPTAPSSPLHF; CDR3 DNA: TGTGCCAGCAGTGAAGCCCCGACAGCACCCTCTTCACCCCTCCACTTT